One sample yielded the 10 T cell receptor beta chains listed below, sequenced in a study of neoadjuvant anti-PD-1 for oral cavity cancer. The assay was immunoSEQ multiplex PCR, and TCRdb's table has in-frame clones only and misses some. The repertoire holds 13,000 to 15,000 clones, with 60% to 80% as singletons. The time point here: after neoadjuvant nivolumab, at surgical resection. The sequences come from PBMCs, collected after nivolumab (anti-PD-1) treatment. All receptors derive from a person between 40 and 85 years old with oral cavity squamous cell carcinoma.

This sequence joins TRBV5-1 and TRBJ1-2; a possible D gene is TRBD1 (6 bases). CDR3 length equals 14 residues. V gave up 1 base and J gave up 2 bases, with 9 bases separating them. The germline V gene encodes CDR1 SGHRS and CDR2 YFSETQ. CDR3 loop: CASSLRGANYGYTF. For the CDR3, the DNA is TGCGCCAGCAGCTTGCGGGGGGCAAACTATGGCTACACCTTC.

The CDR3 loop reads CASSEKRGGSYNEQFF. CDR3 DNA sequence: TGTGCCAGCAGCGAGAAGCGGGGCGGCTCCTACAATGAGCAGTTCTTC. The J gene is TRBJ2-1, the V gene TRBV7-9; 7 positions match TRBD2. The CDR3 covers 16 residues. Germline CDR1 is SEHNR and CDR2 is FQNEAQ (reference sequence). Trimming at V came to 5 bases and at J to 0 bases, leaving 7 bases not matched to a gene.

The V and J genes are TRBV7-8 and TRBJ1-3, with a tentative D call TRBD1 (6 bases). The germline V and J ends were trimmed by 1 base and 2 bases, with 9 bases remaining between them. This CDR3 spans 15 amino acids. Germline V gene sequence: CDR1 SGHVS, CDR2 FQNEAQ. The CDR3 DNA follows: TGTGCCAGCAGCTTAGGCAGGGGTACTGGAAACACCATATATTTT. It codes for CASSLGRGTGNTIYF.

This sequence joins TRBV20-1 and TRBJ2-7; D gene ambiguous. The CDR3 extends over 11 amino acids. The germline gives CDR1 DFQATT, CDR2 SNEGSKA (reference sequence). Deletions cut 6 bases from V and 4 bases from J, with 10 bases between. For the CDR3, the DNA is TGCAGTGCCCGCGGCAGTTACGAGCAGTACTTC. Translated, it gives CSARGSYEQYF.

This chain links TRBV2 with TRBJ2-7; the D is unclear. V dropped 7 bases and J dropped 2 bases, with 6 bases sitting between them. There are 11 residues in the CDR3. The germline V gene encodes CDR1 SNHLY and CDR2 FYNNEI. DNA of the CDR3: TGTGCCAGCACCCGAACCTACGAGCAGTACTTC. Its translation: CASTRTYEQYF. Combining the CDR3 with reference TRBV2 and TRBJ2-7 gives the whole variable domain EPEVTQTPSHQVTQMGQEVILRCVPISNHLYFYWYRQILGQKVEFLVSFYNNEISEKSEIFDDQFSVERPDGSNFTLKIRSTKLEDSAMYFCASTRTYEQYFGPGTRLTVT.

The chain carries TRBV27 and TRBJ1-4; TRBD1 might be the D (6 bases). Trimming removed 6 bases at V and 8 bases at J, with 16 bases between. CDR3 length equals 14 residues. Germline assignment: CDR1 MNHEY and CDR2 SMNVEV (reference sequence). DNA of the CDR3: TGTGCCAGCAGCATGAGAGGGGGGGGCGAAAAACTGTTTTTT. It codes for CASSMRGGGEKLFF.

The CDR3 nucleotides read TGCAGCGGCAGACTCCCCGGTGGGAACACTGAAGCTTTCTTT. This gives the protein CSGRLPGGNTEAFF. The chain joins TRBV29-1 to TRBJ1-1; no clear D. Per the germline V gene, CDR1 is SQVTM and CDR2 is ANQGSEA. Trimming removed 7 bases at V and 1 base at J, with 16 bases between. This CDR3 has 14 residues. Combining the CDR3 with reference TRBV29-1 and TRBJ1-1 gives the whole variable domain SAVISQKPSRDICQRGTSLTIQCQVDSQVTMMFWYRQQPGQSLTLIATANQGSEATYESGFVIDKFPISRPNLTFSTLTVSNMSPEDSSIYLCSGRLPGGNTEAFFGQGTRLTVV.

The gene calls are TRBV13 and TRBJ2-5; 9 bases line up with TRBD1. This CDR3 comprises 15 residues. CDR1 is PRHDT, CDR2 FYEKMQ, per germline (reference sequence). J lost 7 bases, V lost 5 bases, and 11 bases had no gene match. Here the CDR3 reads CASSTRTGALRTQYF. As DNA, the CDR3 is TGTGCCAGCAGCACCCGGACAGGGGCCCTAAGGACCCAGTACTTC.

The chain recombines TRBV23-1 with TRBJ1-1, with D maybe TRBD1 (6 bases). TRBV23-1 is placed among ORFs of uncertain function. CDR3 length: 14 residues. With 4 bases removed from V and 4 bases from J, the gap between germline ends came to 13 bases. The chain's CDR3 is CASSLKGRGTEAFF. CDR3 coding DNA: TGCGCCAGCAGTCTTAAGGGCAGGGGCACTGAAGCTTTCTTT.

There are a few counts of this clone. This rearrangement joins TRBV2 to TRBJ1-5; TRBD1 matches at 9 bases. The germline V gene encodes CDR1 SNHLY and CDR2 FYNNEI. V lost 7 bases to trimming and J lost 6 bases; unmatched junction nucleotides: 10. The CDR3 runs 15 residues. CDR3 region: CASKPGQGLSQPQHF. CDR3 DNA: TGTGCCAGCAAACCGGGACAGGGATTGAGTCAGCCCCAGCATTTT.